This TCR beta chain was captured by sequencing in a study of T-cell memory formation after mild COVID-19. Germline V gene data show CDR1 as MNHEY and CDR2 as SVGEGT. V dropped 5 bases and J dropped 0 bases, with 15 bases sitting between them. The CDR3 spans 16 residues. TCRdb used MiXCR to reprocess the 5' RACE reads, holding one entry per CDR3 protein. The sample consists of approximately 350,000 distinct CDR3 sequences, 25% to 30% of them appearing once. This clonotype was seen ten or more times. The sequence was collected from an adult woman who had mild COVID-19 (a few samples of this study predate the infection). Cell type and time point are not known. This chain links TRBV6-2 or TRBV6-3 with TRBJ2-3; D not resolved. Sequencing was done on a sample of PBMCs or a T cell subset sorted from them (not recorded which). CDR3 in DNA: TGTGCCAGCAGTCCCCGGACGCTAACTAGCACAGATACGCAGTATTTT. The encoded protein is CASSPRTLTSTDTQYF.